These 10 T cell receptor beta chains were all obtained from the same sample, sequenced in a study of blood T cell repertoires in COVID-19. The table came from immunoSEQ multiplex PCR; TCRdb's copy has only in-frame clones and leaves some out. This repertoire shows approximately 150,000 clones, 80% to 90% found once; its top ten account for 7.2%. The specimen sequenced was peripheral blood. These receptor sequences come from a woman aged 45-65 years in a cohort sampled during active or convalescent COVID-19.

This clone was detected only once. This chain joins TRBV30 and TRBJ2-2; no definite D call. Trimming removed 2 bases from V and 9 bases from J, with 7 bases in between. Per the germline V gene, CDR1 is GTSNPN and CDR2 is SVGIG (reference sequence). The length of the CDR3 is 11 residues. The CDR3 loop is CAWSLSWELFF. DNA for the CDR3: TGTGCCTGGAGTCTAAGTTGGGAGCTGTTTTTT.

The V call is TRBV3-1 (or the pseudogene TRBV3-2), the J call TRBJ2-1, with TRBD2 as a possible D gene (5 bases). The CDR3 loop spans 16 amino acids. Germline lookup yields CDR1 LGHDT and CDR2 YNNKEL (reference sequence). V was clipped by 4 bases and J by 5 bases, with 18 bases between them. The CDR3 loop is CASSLFMRERHNEQFF. The CDR3 nucleotides read TGTGCCAGCAGCCTCTTTATGAGGGAAAGGCACAATGAGCAGTTCTTC.

This clone came up a few times. The chain employs TRBV6-5 and TRBJ1-2, with D perhaps TRBD1 (6 bases). Germline assignment: CDR1 MNHEY and CDR2 SVGAGI. This CDR3 is built from 14 residues. With 7 bases removed from V and 4 bases from J, the gap between germline ends came to 16 bases. In DNA form, the CDR3 reads TGTGCCAGCACCGATGCAGGGGACGGCTATGGCTACACCTTC. It yields the protein CASTDAGDGYGYTF.

This clone was detected only once. The chain employs TRBV4-1 and TRBJ2-2, with 13 nucleotides matching TRBD2. The CDR3 spans 16 residues. CDR1 and CDR2 (germline): MGHRA, YSYEKL. The junction had 4 bases not matched to a gene; V was cut back by 1 base and J by 8 bases. The CDR3 protein is CASSQGTSGGLGELFF. CDR3 in DNA: TGCGCCAGCAGCCAAGGGACTAGCGGGGGTTTGGGGGAGCTGTTTTTT.

The chain recombines TRBV5-1 with TRBJ2-2; 7 bases are a match to TRBD1. Trimming took 2 bases from V and 0 from J; bases not matched to a gene: 4. CDR1 and CDR2 from the germline V gene are SGHRS and YFSETQ. The CDR3 is 16 residues long. The CDR3 here is CASSLAGQANTGELFF. The CDR3 coding sequence is TGCGCCAGCAGCTTAGCCGGACAGGCGAACACCGGGGAGCTGTTTTTT.

Only a few counts were recorded for this clone. The chain employs TRBV27 and TRBJ1-5; 7 bases are a match to TRBD1. V was clipped by 3 bases and J by 5 bases; unmatched bases: 7. CDR3 length: 15 residues. Germline values: CDR1 MNHEY, CDR2 SMNVEV (reference sequence). The CDR3 DNA is TGTGCCAGCAGTTTTAGGACAGGACCACATCAGCCCCAGCATTTT. Amino acids: CASSFRTGPHQPQHF.

This chain joins TRBV7-8 and TRBJ1-4; TRBD1 matches 7 bases. CDR1 SGHVS and CDR2 FQNEAQ come from the germline V gene. This CDR3 has 15 amino acids. The J segment lost 8 bases and the V segment lost 0 bases, leaving 6 bases of the junction unmatched. The CDR3 coding sequence is TGTGCCAGCAGCTTAGCGGAAGGGGGCTGGGAAAAACTGTTTTTT. Translating it yields CASSLAEGGWEKLFF. Variable domain in full (rest from reference TRBV7-8 and TRBJ1-4): GAGVSQSPRYKVAKRGQDVALRCDPISGHVSLFWYQQALGQGPEFLTYFQNEAQLDKSGLPSDRFFAERPEGSVSTLKIQRTQQEDSAVYLCASSLAEGGWEKLFFGSGTQLSVL.

This clone has only a few counts. This rearrangement joins TRBV4-3 to TRBJ2-7, with a possible D match to TRBD2 (6 bases). The length of the CDR3 is 16 residues. Germline lookup yields CDR1 LGHNA and CDR2 YSLEER. V was trimmed by 0 bases and J by 1 base, leaving 13 bases between them. CDR3 in DNA: TGCGCCAGCAGCCAAGATTTCCGGGGGAGATCCTACGAGCAGTACTTC. Protein sequence: CASSQDFRGRSYEQYF.

The rearrangement links TRBV6-5 to TRBJ1-2; TRBD1 might be the D (5 bases). This CDR3 region has 12 residues. The V end was cut by 8 bases, the J end by 1 base, with 8 bases between. CDR1 MNHEY and CDR2 SVGAGI come from the germline V gene. CDR3 sequence (DNA): TGTGCCAGCTTGGGGGGTAACTATGGCTACACCTTC. Translating it yields CASLGGNYGYTF.

The genes are TRBV24-1 and TRBJ1-5; D gene uncertain. Between the trimmed V and J ends, which lost 7 bases and 7 bases, there was a span of 13 bases. The CDR3 covers 13 residues. Germline CDR1 reads KGHDR; CDR2 reads SFDVKD. The CDR3 nucleotides are TGTGCCACCAGCGGGGTGAGCGGGCAGCCCCAGCATTTT. Translation gives CATSGVSGQPQHF.